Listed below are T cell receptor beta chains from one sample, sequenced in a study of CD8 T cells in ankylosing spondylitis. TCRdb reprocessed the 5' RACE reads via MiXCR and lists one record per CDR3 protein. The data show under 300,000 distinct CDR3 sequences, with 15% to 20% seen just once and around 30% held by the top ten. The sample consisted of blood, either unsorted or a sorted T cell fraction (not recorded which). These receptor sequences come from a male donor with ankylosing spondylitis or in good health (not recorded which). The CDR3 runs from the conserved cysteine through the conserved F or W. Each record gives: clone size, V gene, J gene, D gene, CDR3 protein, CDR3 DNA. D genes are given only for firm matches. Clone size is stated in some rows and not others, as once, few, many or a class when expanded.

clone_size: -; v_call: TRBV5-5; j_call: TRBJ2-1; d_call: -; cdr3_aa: CARSALLGPGYEQFF; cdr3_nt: TGTGCCCGCAGCGCATTGCTGGGACCAGGGTATGAGCAGTTCTTC
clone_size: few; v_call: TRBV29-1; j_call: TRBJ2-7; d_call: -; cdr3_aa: CSVGTAGWGYEQYF; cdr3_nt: TGCAGCGTCGGGACTGCCGGGTGGGGCTACGAGCAGTACTTC
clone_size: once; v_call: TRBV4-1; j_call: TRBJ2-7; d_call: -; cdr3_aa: CASSQGTNTYEQYF; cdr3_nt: TGCGCCAGCAGCCAAGGGACAAACACCTACGAGCAGTACTTC
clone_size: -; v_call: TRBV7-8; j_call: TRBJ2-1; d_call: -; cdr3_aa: CASSPGEGFIEQFF; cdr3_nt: TGTGCCAGCAGCCCGGGTGAGGGTTTCATTGAGCAGTTCTTC
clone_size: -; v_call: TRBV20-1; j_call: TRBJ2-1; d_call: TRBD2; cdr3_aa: CSAGTSGSVEQFF; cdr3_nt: TGCAGTGCGGGGACTAGCGGGAGTGTAGAGCAGTTCTTC
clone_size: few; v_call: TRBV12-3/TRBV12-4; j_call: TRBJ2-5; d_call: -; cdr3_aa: CASSLSGEWPQYF; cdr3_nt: TGTGCCAGCAGTTTATCGGGGGAGTGGCCCCAGTACTTC
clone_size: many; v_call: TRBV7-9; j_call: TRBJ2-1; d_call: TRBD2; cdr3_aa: CASSWGLAVYNEQFF; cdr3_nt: TGTGCCAGCAGCTGGGGACTAGCGGTGTACAATGAGCAGTTCTTC
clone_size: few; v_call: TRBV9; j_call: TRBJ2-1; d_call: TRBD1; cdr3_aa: CASSPEGAQYNEQFF; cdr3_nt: TGTGCCAGCAGCCCCGAGGGGGCACAATACAATGAGCAGTTCTTC
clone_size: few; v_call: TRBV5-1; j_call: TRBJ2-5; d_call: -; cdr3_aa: CASSSPQGFRQETQYF; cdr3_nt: TGCGCCAGCAGCTCCCCACAGGGATTTCGCCAAGAGACCCAGTACTTC
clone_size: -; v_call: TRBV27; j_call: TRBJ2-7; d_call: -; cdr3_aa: CASSSRAGPGYEQYF; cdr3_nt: TGTGCCAGCAGTTCCCGGGCAGGGCCTGGGTACGAGCAGTACTTC
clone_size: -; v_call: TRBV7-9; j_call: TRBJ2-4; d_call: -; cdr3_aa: CASSAAPPDIQYF; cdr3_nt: TGTGCCAGCAGCGCGGCACCGCCCGACATTCAGTACTTC
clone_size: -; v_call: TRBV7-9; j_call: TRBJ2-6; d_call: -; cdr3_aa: CASSLPSGANVLTF; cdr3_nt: TGTGCCAGCAGCCTACCCTCTGGGGCCAACGTCCTGACTTTC
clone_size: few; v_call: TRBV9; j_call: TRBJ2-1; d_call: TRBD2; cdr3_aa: CASSGRLAGGPGSYNEQFF; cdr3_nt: TGTGCCAGCAGCGGACGACTAGCGGGAGGGCCCGGGTCCTACAATGAGCAGTTCTTC
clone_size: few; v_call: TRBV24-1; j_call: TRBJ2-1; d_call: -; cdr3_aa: CATSDLVQGGEQFF; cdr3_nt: TGTGCCACCAGTGATTTGGTCCAGGGCGGTGAGCAGTTCTTC
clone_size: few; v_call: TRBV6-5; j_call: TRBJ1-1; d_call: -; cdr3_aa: CASSYQQQGYTEAFF; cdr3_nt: TGTGCCAGCAGTTACCAGCAACAGGGTTACACTGAAGCTTTCTTT
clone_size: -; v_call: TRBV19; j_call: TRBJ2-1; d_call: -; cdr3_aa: CASSLTRYEQFF; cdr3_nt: TGTGCCAGTAGTCTCACTAGGTATGAGCAGTTCTTC
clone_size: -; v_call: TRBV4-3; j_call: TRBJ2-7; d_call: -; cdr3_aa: CASSQGGTGADLAGGSEQYF; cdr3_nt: TGCGCCAGCAGCCAAGGGGGGACAGGGGCAGACCTAGCGGGAGGATCCGAGCAGTACTTC
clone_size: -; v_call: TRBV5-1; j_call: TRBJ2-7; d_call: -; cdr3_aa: CASSLAAQVYDEQYF; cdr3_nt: TGCGCCAGCAGCTTGGCGGCCCAGGTATACGACGAGCAGTACTTC
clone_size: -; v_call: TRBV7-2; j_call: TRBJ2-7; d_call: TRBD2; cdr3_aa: CASGASGMHEQYF; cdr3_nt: TGTGCCAGCGGGGCTAGCGGGATGCACGAGCAGTACTTC
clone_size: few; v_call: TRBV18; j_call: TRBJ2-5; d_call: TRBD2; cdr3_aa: CASSNPGLGRQEETQYF; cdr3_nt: TGTGCCAGCTCAAACCCGGGACTAGGCCGGCAGGAGGAGACCCAGTACTTC
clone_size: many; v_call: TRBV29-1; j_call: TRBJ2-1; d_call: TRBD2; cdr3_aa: CSVDSSGNFEQFF; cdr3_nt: TGCAGCGTTGACTCTAGCGGGAACTTTGAGCAGTTCTTC
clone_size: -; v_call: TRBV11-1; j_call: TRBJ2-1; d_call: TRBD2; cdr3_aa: CASRGVEWTRNTSYEQFF; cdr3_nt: TGTGCCAGCCGAGGGGTGGAATGGACTAGAAATACATCCTATGAGCAGTTCTTC
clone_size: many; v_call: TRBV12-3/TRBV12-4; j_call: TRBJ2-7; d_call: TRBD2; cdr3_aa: CASSFGTSEQYF; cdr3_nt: TGTGCCAGCAGTTTCGGGACTAGCGAGCAGTACTTC
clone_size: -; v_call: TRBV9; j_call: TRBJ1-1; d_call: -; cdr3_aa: CASSVAERGLTEAFF; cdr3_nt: TGTGCCAGCAGCGTAGCGGAAAGGGGGTTGACTGAAGCTTTCTTT
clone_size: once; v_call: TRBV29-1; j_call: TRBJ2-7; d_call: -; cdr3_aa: CSVETGLNEQYF; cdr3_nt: TGCAGCGTTGAGACGGGGCTGAACGAGCAGTACTTC
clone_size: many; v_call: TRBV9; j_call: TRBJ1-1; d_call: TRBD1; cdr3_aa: CASSASDRGHEAFF; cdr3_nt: TGTGCCAGCAGCGCCTCGGACAGGGGTCATGAAGCTTTCTTT
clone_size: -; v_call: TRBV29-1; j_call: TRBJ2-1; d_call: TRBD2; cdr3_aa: CSVGGLAGDGEQFF; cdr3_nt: TGCAGCGTGGGGGGACTAGCGGGAGATGGGGAGCAGTTCTTC
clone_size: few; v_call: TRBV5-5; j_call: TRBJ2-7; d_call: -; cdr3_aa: CASSLFLGSSYEQYF; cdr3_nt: TGTGCCAGCAGCTTGTTCCTGGGGAGCTCCTACGAGCAGTACTTC
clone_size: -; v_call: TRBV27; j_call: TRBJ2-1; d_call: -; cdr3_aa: CASSSLASYNEQFF; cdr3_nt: TGTGCCAGCAGTTCCCTCGCGTCCTACAATGAGCAGTTCTTC
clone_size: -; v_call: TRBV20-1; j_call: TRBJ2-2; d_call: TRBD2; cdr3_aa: CSARRAGFPDTGELFF; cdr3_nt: TGCAGTGCTAGAAGAGCGGGATTCCCTGACACCGGGGAGCTGTTTTTT
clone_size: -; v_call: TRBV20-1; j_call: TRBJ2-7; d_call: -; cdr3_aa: CSALQGSSYEQYF; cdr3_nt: TGCAGTGCTCTTCAGGGGAGCTCCTACGAGCAGTACTTC
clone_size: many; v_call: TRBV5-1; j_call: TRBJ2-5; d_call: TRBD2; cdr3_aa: CASSLPGGQETQYF; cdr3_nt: TGCGCCAGCAGCTTACCGGGAGGGCAGGAGACCCAGTACTTC
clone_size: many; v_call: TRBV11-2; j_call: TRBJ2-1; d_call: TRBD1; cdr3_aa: CASSSVDRGGDEQFF; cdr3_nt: TGTGCCAGCAGCTCGGTGGACAGGGGCGGCGATGAGCAGTTCTTC
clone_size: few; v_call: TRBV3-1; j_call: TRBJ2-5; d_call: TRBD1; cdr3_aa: CASSQGMGQGRPQETQYF; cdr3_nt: TGTGCCAGCAGCCAAGGAATGGGACAGGGTCGTCCGCAAGAGACCCAGTACTTC
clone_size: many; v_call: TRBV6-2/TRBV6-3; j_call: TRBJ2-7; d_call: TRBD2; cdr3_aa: CASSYGTSRSSYEQYF; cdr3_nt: TGTGCCAGCAGTTACGGGACTAGCCGGAGCTCCTACGAGCAGTACTTC
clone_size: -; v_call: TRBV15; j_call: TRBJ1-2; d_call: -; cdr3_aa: CATSDAGPPYGYTF; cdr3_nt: TGTGCCACCAGCGACGCGGGACCGCCCTATGGCTACACCTTC
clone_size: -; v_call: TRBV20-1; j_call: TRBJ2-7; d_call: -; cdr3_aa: CSARDPPREPPYEQYF; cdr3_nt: TGCAGTGCTAGAGATCCGCCCAGGGAACCCCCCTACGAGCAGTACTTC
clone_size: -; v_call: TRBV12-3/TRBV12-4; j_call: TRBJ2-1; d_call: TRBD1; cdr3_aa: CASSSGQAMVDEQFF; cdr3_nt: TGTGCCAGCAGTTCGGGACAGGCGATGGTGGATGAGCAGTTCTTC
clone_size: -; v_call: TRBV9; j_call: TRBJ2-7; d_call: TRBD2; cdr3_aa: CASSDGTSRYEQYF; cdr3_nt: TGTGCCAGCAGTGACGGGACTAGTCGCTACGAGCAGTACTTC
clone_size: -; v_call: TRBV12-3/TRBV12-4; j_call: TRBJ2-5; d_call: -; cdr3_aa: CASSLLGGRGETQYF; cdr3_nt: TGTGCCAGCAGTTTACTCGGGGGGCGCGGTGAGACCCAGTACTTC
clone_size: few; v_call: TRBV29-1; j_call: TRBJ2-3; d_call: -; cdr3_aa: CSVEDGGQLYTDTQYF; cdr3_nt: TGCAGCGTTGAAGACGGGGGCCAGCTCTACACAGATACGCAGTATTTT
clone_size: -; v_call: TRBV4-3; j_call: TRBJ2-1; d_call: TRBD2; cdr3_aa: CASSQVTSGRENNEQFF; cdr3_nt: TGCGCCAGCAGCCAAGTGACTAGCGGGAGGGAAAACAATGAGCAGTTCTTC
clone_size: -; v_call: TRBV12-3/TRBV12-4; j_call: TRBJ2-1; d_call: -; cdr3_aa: CASSLGKSSYNEQFF; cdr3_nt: TGTGCCAGCAGTTTAGGGAAGAGCTCCTACAATGAGCAGTTCTTC
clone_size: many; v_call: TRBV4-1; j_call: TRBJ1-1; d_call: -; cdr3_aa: CASSQGHKGFQVEAFF; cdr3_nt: TGCGCCAGCAGCCAAGGACACAAGGGTTTTCAGGTGGAAGCTTTCTTT
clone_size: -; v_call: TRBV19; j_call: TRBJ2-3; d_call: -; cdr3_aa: CASSPHQPLFLDTSTDTQYF; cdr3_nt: TGTGCCAGTAGTCCCCACCAACCCCTTTTTTTGGATACTAGCACAGATACGCAGTATTTT
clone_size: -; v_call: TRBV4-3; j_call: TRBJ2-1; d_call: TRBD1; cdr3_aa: CASSPRTGNNEQFF; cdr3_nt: TGCGCCAGCAGCCCGCGGACAGGGAACAATGAGCAGTTCTTC
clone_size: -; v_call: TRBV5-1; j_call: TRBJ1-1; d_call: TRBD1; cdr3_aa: CASSLVGQGAQMNTEAFF; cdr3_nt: TGCGCCAGCAGCTTGGTGGGACAGGGGGCTCAAATGAACACTGAAGCTTTCTTT
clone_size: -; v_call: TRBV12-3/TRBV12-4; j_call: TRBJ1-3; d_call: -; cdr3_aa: CASTPGGRIADTIYF; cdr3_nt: TGTGCCAGCACTCCTGGTGGTAGGATCGCCGACACCATATATTTT